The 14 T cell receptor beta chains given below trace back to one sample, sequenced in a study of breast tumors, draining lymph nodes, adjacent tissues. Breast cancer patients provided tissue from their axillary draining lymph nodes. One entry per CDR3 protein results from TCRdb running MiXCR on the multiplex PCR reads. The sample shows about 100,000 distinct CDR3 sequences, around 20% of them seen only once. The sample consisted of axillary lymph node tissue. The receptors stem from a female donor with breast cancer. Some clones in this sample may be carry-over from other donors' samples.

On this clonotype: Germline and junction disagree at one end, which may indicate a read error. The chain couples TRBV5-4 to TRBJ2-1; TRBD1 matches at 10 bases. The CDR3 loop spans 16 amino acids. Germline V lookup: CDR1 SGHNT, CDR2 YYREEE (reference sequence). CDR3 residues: CASSTVPGTGDNERFF. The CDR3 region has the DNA TGTGCCAGCAGTACCGTACCCGGGACAGGGGACAATGAGCGGTTCTTC.

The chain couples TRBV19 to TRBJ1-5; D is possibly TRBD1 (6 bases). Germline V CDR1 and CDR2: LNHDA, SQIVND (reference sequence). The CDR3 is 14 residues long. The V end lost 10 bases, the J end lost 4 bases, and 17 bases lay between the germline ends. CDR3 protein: CATNPGQRNQPQHF. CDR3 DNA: TGTGCCACAAATCCGGGACAACGAAATCAGCCCCAGCATTTT.

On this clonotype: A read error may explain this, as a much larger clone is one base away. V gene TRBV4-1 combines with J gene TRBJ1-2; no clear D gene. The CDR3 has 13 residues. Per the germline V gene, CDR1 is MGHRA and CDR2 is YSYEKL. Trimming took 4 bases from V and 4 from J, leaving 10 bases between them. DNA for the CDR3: TGCGCCAGCAGCCGGGCTACAGTCTATGGCTACACCTTC. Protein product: CASSRATVYGYTF.

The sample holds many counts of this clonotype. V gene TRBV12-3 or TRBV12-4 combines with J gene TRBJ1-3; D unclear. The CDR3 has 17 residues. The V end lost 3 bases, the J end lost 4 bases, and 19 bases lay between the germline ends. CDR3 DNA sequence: TGTGCCAGCAGTTTCTACCAAAGTACCTCGGGAGGAAACACCATATATTTT. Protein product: CASSFYQSTSGGNTIYF.

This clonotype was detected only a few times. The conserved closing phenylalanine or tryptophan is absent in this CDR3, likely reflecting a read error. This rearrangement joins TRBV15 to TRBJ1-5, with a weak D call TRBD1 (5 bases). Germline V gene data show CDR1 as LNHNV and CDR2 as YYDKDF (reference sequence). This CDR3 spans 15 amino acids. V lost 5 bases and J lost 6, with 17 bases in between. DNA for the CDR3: TGTGCCACCAGCCATACAGCAGGGTACGGTCAGCCCCAGCATGTT. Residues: CATSHTAGYGQPQHV.

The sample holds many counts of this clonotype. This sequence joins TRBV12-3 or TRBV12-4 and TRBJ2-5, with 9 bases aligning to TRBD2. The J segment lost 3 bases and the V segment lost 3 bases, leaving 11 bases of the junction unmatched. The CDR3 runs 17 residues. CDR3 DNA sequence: TGTGCCAGCAGTTTTTTTGGCGGGGGGGCCGGGAAAGAGACCCAGTACTTC. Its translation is CASSFFGGGAGKETQYF.

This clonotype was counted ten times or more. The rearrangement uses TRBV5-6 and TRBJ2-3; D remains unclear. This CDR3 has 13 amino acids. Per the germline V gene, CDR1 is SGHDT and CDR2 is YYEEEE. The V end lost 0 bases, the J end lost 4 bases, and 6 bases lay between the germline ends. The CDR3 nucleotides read TGTGCCAGCAGCTTGGAAAGTGCAGATACGCAGTATTTT. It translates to CASSLESADTQYF.

CDR3 in amino acids: CASSPGDRGVEKLFF. For the CDR3, the DNA is TGTGCCAGTAGTCCAGGCGACAGGGGTGTTGAAAAACTGTTTTTT. V is TRBV19 and J is TRBJ1-4; 8 bases are shared with TRBD1. V was pared by 5 bases and J by 7 bases, with 9 bases of the junction left unmatched. There are 15 residues in the CDR3. Germline CDR1 reads LNHDA; CDR2 reads SQIVND (reference sequence).

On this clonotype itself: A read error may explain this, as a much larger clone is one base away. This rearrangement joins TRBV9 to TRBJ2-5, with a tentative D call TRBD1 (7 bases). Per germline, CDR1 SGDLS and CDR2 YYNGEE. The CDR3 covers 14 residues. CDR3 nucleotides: TGTGCCAGCAGTCGACAGGGACTTCAAGGGACCCAGTACTTC. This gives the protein CASSRQGLQGTQYF.

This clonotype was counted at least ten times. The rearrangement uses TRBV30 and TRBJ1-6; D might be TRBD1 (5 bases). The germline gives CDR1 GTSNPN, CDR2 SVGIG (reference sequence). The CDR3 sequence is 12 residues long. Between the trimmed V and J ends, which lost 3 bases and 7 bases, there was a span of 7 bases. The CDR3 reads CAWRTDNSPLHF. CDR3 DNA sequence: TGTGCCTGGAGGACAGACAATTCACCCCTCCACTTT.

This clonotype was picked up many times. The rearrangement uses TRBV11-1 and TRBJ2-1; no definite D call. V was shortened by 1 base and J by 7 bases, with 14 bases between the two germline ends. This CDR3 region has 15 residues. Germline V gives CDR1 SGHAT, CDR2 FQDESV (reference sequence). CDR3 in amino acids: CASSLVALLGNEQFF. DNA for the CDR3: TGTGCCAGCAGCTTAGTGGCCCTACTGGGGAATGAGCAGTTCTTC.

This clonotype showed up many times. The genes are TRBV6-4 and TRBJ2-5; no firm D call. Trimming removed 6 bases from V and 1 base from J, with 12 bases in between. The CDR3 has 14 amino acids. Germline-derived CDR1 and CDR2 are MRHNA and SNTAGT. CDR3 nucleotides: TGTGCCAGCAGCCCCATGTGGATCCAAGAGACCCAGTACTTC. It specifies CASSPMWIQETQYF.

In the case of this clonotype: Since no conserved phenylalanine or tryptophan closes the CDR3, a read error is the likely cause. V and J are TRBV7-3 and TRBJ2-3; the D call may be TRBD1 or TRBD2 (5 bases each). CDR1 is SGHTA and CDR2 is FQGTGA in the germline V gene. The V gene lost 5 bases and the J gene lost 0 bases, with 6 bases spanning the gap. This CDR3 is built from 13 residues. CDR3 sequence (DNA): TGTGCCAGCAGCGAGGGGAGCACAGATACGCAGTATTAT. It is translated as CASSEGSTDTQYY.

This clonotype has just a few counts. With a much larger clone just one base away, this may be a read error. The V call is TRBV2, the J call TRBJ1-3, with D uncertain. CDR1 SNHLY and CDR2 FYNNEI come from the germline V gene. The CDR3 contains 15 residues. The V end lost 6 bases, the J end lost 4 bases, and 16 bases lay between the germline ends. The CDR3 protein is CASRKRGLRGNTIYF. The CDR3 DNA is TGTGCCAGCAGAAAACGGGGTCTAAGGGGAAACACCATATATTTT. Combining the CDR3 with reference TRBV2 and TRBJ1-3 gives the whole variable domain EPEVTQTPSHQVTQMGQEVILRCVPISNHLYFYWYRQILGQKVEFLVSFYNNEISEKSEIFDDQFSVERPDGSNFTLKIRSTKLEDSAMYFCASRKRGLRGNTIYFGEGSWLTVV.